This T cell receptor (beta chain) was identified during a study of T cell responses to AZD1222 COVID-19 vaccine. General study results and limits: No repertoire was sampled before or during the peak T cell response, only after it. Among the donors, most were white British and more were female, and clonal diversity was possibly underestimated.

The CDR3 sequence is 13 residues long. Trimming took off 4 bases at V and 4 bases at J, with 10 bases between the two ends. Germline V gene lookup returns CDR1 SNHLY and CDR2 FYNNEI. Pooled in the analysis were second doses at about 4 or about 12 weeks. Comment on this clone: What it binds is unknown.

Sequencing was performed with immunoSEQ multiplex PCR; in TCRdb, only in-frame clones are kept and a portion is missing. Altogether 150,000 to 200,000 clones are present, around 90% being singletons, with the ten largest covering 9.5% to 13%. This receptor was taken from an adult who received the AZD1222 COVID-19 vaccine. Sequencing used peripheral blood, obtained 28 days after the second AZD1222 dose. This sequence joins TRBV2 and TRBJ1-2, with no clear D. Here the CDR3 reads CASSATESYGYTF. CDR3 coding DNA: TGTGCCAGCAGTGCTACAGAGAGCTATGGCTACACCTTC.